In this sample, the clone carrying this T cell receptor (beta chain) turned up once. Per the study methods: Quantification of nucleated cells was approximated via reference gene primer amplification. Data came from immunoSEQ multiplex PCR; TCRdb stores just in-frame clones and leaves some out. The V and J calls and the clone size are those of that table, but D and trimming were determined from the DNA. Found here are fewer than 80,000 clones, about 90% of them singletons; the top ten hold more than 4.5%. The sample is drawn from a study of blood T cell repertoires in COVID-19. Study-wide background: Samples representing acute and convalescent COVID-19 were sourced from the United States, Italy and Spain. T cells, B-cell-depleted T cells, or PBMCs provided the cDNA or gDNA that served as material.

The CDR3 loop spans 14 amino acids. With V trimmed by 0 bases and J by 3 bases, 0 bases remained unmatched. The V gene's germline CDR1 is SGHVS and CDR2 FNYEAQ. The J gene is TRBJ1-2, the V gene TRBV7-6; 8 positions agree with TRBD1. Sequencing was carried out using peripheral blood. This TCR derives from a man aged 50 to 59 with acute or convalescent COVID-19. As DNA, the CDR3 is TGTGCCAGCAGCTTAGCGGGACAGGACTATGGCTACACCTTC. It codes for CASSLAGQDYGYTF. Variable domain in full (rest from reference TRBV7-6 and TRBJ1-2): GAGVSQSPRYKVTKRGQDVALRCDPISGHVSLYWYRQALGQGPEFLTYFNYEAQQDKSGLPNDRFSAERPEGSISTLTIQRTEQRDSAMYRCASSLAGQDYGYTFGSGTRLTVV.